Reported below is one T cell receptor (beta chain). This clonotype came up a few times. This clone's antigen is unknown. No qualities accompany the bases; no much larger clone lies one base away. These data are taken from a study of T-cell memory formation after mild COVID-19 (dated by TCRdb to about 2021). In the study overall: Most TCR sequence clusters were specific to one of the two donors. T-cell clones expanding and contracting after mild COVID-19 in two donors were tracked by longitudinal TCRalpha and TCRbeta repertoire sequencing. The cohort was made up of two young adult volunteers, one female and one male, who were previously healthy.

Between the V and J ends, shortened by 8 bases and 0 bases respectively, the junction contains 13 bases. There are 14 amino acids in the CDR3, from cysteine to phenylalanine inclusive. The kept DNA is CDR3 alone, 42 bases in frame from the first base. Sequences MNHNS (CDR1) and SASEGT (CDR2) are obtained from the germline V gene. Study-wide findings and limitations: The study covered only a couple of mild cases, and larger cohorts including severe cases with pre-infection samples were considered necessary. Clones that contracted from day 15 to 85 showed balanced CD4/CD8 phenotypes, whereas a second wave of clones that expanded from day 15 to 37 leaned towards CD4+. Some responding clones were detected in pre-infection memory, suggesting pre-existing cross-reactive memory T cells joined the SARS-CoV-2 response. SARS-CoV-2 specificity was not confirmed for the second-wave clones peaking on day 37. Contracting CD4+ clones were found mainly in CM and EM memory subsets, while CD8+ clones were enriched in EMRA.

Sequenced on an Illumina NovaSeq 6000. TCRalpha and TCRbeta cDNA libraries were built by 5'RACE with constant-segment primers, adding sample barcodes and unique molecular identifiers. RNA was extracted from every sample with Trizol reagent. Library amplification was performed in two PCR steps, and a second sample barcode and Illumina TruSeq adapters were introduced in the second step. Libraries were sequenced on an Illumina NovaSeq with 2 x 150 bp paired-end reads. From the authors' description of their analysis: Reads were demultiplexed and collapsed into UMI-guided consensus sequences with migec v1.2.7. With mixcr v2.1.11, UMI consensuses were aligned to TRA and TRB V and J templates and assembled into clonotypes. Expanded or contracted clonotypes were those called significant by both edgeR and NoisET, with noise models trained on biological replicates. edgeR calls used a false discovery rate-adjusted p below 0.01 and a log2 fold-change threshold of 1. As an exploratory analysis of dynamics, max-normalized trajectories of the 1000 most abundant clonotypes were examined with PCA combined with hierarchical clustering. Separately sequenced CD4+ and CD8+ repertoires were used to assign a CD4 or CD8 phenotype to each responding clone. TCRdb applied fastp at Q25 and MiXCR to the public reads, then kept only in-frame beta chains. For every CDR3 protein sequence, its rows merge into one entry that carries the most common genes and DNA. The V and J calls here are based on TCRdb, not the publication. This sample gives more than 80,000 distinct CDR3 sequences in total; about 15% of them show up just once. Of the sample, 28% falls within the top ten clones.

Ficoll-Paque density gradient centrifugation was the method used to isolate PBMCs. This receptor was obtained from an adult woman who had mild COVID-19 (a few samples of this study predate the infection). The sample titles of this study are shuffled in the database, so cell type and time point are left out; the donor was told from shared clones. The sequencing input was PBMCs or a T cell subset sorted from them (not recorded which). This chain joins TRBV6-1 to TRBJ1-1, with a weak D call of TRBD1 (6 bases match). The CDR3 loop reads CASGTRFMNTEAFF. The base sequence is TGTGCCAGCGGGACAAGGTTCATGAACACTGAAGCTTTCTTT.